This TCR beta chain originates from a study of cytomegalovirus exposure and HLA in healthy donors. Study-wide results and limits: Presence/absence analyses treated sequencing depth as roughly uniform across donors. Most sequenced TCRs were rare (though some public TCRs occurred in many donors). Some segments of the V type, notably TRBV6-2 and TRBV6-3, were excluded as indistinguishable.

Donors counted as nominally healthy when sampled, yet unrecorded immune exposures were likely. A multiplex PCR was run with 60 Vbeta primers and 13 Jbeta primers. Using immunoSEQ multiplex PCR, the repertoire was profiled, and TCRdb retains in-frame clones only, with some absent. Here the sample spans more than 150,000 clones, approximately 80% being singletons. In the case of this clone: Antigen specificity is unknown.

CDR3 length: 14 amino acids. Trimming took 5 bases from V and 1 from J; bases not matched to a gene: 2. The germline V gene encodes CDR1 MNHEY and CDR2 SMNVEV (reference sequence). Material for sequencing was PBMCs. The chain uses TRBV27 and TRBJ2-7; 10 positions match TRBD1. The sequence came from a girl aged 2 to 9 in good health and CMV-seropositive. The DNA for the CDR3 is TGTGCCAGCAGTAGACAGGGGGCATCCTACGAGCAGTACTTC. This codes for CASSRQGASYEQYF.